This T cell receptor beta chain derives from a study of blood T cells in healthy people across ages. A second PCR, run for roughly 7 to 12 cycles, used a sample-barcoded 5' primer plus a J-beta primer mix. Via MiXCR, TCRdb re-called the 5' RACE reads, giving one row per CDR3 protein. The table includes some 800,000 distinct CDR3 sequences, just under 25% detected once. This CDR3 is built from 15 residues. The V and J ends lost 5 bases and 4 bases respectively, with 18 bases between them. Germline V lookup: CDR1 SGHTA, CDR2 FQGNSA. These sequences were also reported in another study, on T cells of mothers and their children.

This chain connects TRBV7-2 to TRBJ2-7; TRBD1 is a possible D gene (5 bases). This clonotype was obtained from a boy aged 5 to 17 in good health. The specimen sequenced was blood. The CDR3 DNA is TGTGCCAGCAGCCCCGGCCGGTCAGGGTTGTACGAGCAGTACTTC. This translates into CASSPGRSGLYEQYF.